What follows is one T cell receptor (beta chain) and its context. The antigen is unknown. RNA extraction gave at least 5.5 micrograms of total RNA per sample. This sample is part of a study of blood T cells in healthy people across ages. A J-beta primer mix and a sample-barcoded 5' primer were used in a second PCR of roughly 7 to 12 cycles. Using its own MiXCR run on the 5' RACE reads, TCRdb lists one record per CDR3 protein. The sample includes hundreds of thousands of distinct CDR3 sequences, 20% to 30% seen only once; the top ten take around 10%. Study outcomes and limitations: Both naive CD4+ cell counts and diversity were greater in long-lived donors than in aged donors. The recorded TCR beta diversity per million T cells decreased in a roughly linear manner with age.

Germline V gives CDR1 LGHNA, CDR2 YSLEER. The length of the CDR3 is 17 residues. V lost 0 bases and J 7 bases, leaving 18 bases between the germline ends. This same sample was also taken into another study, of T cells of mothers and their children. Turning to that study: Related mother-child pairs shared slightly more overlap than unrelated pairs, but the difference was non-significant.

The TCR sequence derives from a boy younger than 18 in good health. This chain joins TRBV4-3 and TRBJ1-4, with D tentatively TRBD1 (5 bases). The sample was blood. The CDR3 DNA follows: TGCGCCAGCAGCCAAGAAGGCTACCGGGAGGGGAGTGAAAAACTGTTTTTT. Its protein is CASSQEGYREGSEKLFF.